This passage covers 9 T cell receptor beta chains from one sample sequenced in a study of cytomegalovirus exposure and HLA in healthy donors. PCR amplification relied on 60 Vbeta primers (plus 13 Jbeta primers). The repertoire was sequenced with immunoSEQ multiplex PCR; TCRdb's copy has only in-frame clones and lacks some. Among about 230,000 clones listed, about 83% were seen once. Material for sequencing was PBMCs. The receptors originated from a human donor in good health.

This clone has more than one count but fewer than ten. The chain has TRBV18 and TRBJ2-7, with 14 bases lining up with TRBD2. Germline V gene data show CDR1 as KGHSH and CDR2 as LQKENI. CDR3 length: 16 amino acids. J gave up 7 bases and V 3 bases, and 8 bases lay outside the gene matches. The CDR3 sequence: CASSPGLAGVKDEQYF. The CDR3 nucleotides are TGTGCCAGCTCACCGGGACTAGCGGGAGTTAAGGATGAGCAGTACTTC. Full variable domain (remainder filled in from reference TRBV18 and TRBJ2-7): NAGVMQNPRHLVRRRGQEARLRCSPMKGHSHVYWYRQLPEEGLKFMVYLQKENIIDESGMPKERFSAEFPKEGPSILRIQQVVRGDSAAYFCASSPGLAGVKDEQYFGPGTRLTVT.

This clone has just a few counts. The identical CDR3 is also encoded by other nucleotide sequences in the sample. The V call is TRBV28, the J call TRBJ2-1, with 13 bases lining up with TRBD2. This CDR3 spans 15 amino acids. Germline CDR1 reads MDHEN; CDR2 reads SYDVKM. The ends lost 5 bases at V and 7 bases at J; junction bases unmatched: 5. CDR3 loop: CASSPRTSGSNEQFF. DNA for the CDR3: TGTGCCAGCAGTCCCAGGACTAGCGGGAGTAATGAGCAGTTCTTC. The whole variable domain, filled in from reference TRBV28 and TRBJ2-1, reads DVKVTQSSRYLVKRTGEKVFLECVQDMDHENMFWYRQDPGLGLRLIYFSYDVKMKEKGDIPEGYSVSREKKERFSLILESASTNQTSMYLCASSPRTSGSNEQFFGPGTRLTVL.

This chain links TRBV5-4 with TRBJ1-1; 7 nucleotides line up with TRBD1. CDR1 and CDR2 (germline): SGHNT, YYREEE (reference sequence). The trim removed 4 bases at V and 1 base at J, leaving 4 bases unmatched. CDR3 length: 14 amino acids. This chain's CDR3 is CASSLGQQNTEAFF. DNA of the CDR3: TGTGCCAGCAGCCTGGGACAGCAGAACACTGAAGCTTTCTTT.

The gene calls are TRBV12-5 and TRBJ1-4, with D unclear. The CDR3 runs to 15 residues. V lost 1 base and J lost 7, with 13 bases in between. CDR1 is LGHNT, CDR2 FRNRAP, per germline. The CDR3 sequence is CASGLGQTSGEKLFF. DNA of the CDR3: TGTGCTAGTGGTTTGGGGCAGACGTCGGGTGAAAAACTGTTTTTT.

The chain joins TRBV5-1 to TRBJ2-5, with 8 bases aligning to TRBD1. Germline values: CDR1 SGHRS, CDR2 YFSETQ. CDR3 size: 16 residues. With V trimmed by 5 bases and J by 5 bases, 14 bases remained unmatched. DNA for the CDR3: TGCGCCAGCAGTGGACAGGGTGGGATACAAATGGAGACCCAGTACTTC. Protein product: CASSGQGGIQMETQYF.

The chain couples TRBV27 to TRBJ2-1, with a tentative D call TRBD2 (6 bases). The germline gives CDR1 MNHEY, CDR2 SMNVEV (reference sequence). V was cut by 2 bases and J by 13 bases, with 12 bases left in between. The CDR3 runs 12 residues. The CDR3 spells CASSLGWAGQFF. The CDR3 coding sequence is TGTGCCAGCAGTTTAGGGTGGGCGGGACAGTTCTTC.

V is TRBV7-2 and J is TRBJ2-7; tentative D call: TRBD1 (5 bases). Germline V gene data show CDR1 as SGHTA and CDR2 as FQGNSA. This CDR3 is 17 amino acids long. V dropped 5 bases and J dropped 0 bases, with 20 bases sitting between them. CDR3 residues: CASSPRWGEKTSYEQYF. CDR3 DNA: TGTGCCAGCAGCCCCCGGTGGGGCGAAAAAACCTCCTACGAGCAGTACTTC.

The J gene is TRBJ2-5, the V gene TRBV2, with 10 bases identical to TRBD1. Germline lookup yields CDR1 SNHLY and CDR2 FYNNEI. The CDR3 contains 15 residues. V was pared by 6 bases and J by 5 bases, with 9 bases of the junction left unmatched. The CDR3 loop reads CASSDGTGADETQYF. CDR3 bases: TGTGCCAGCAGCGACGGGACAGGGGCGGATGAGACCCAGTACTTC.

The chain joins TRBV30 to TRBJ2-7, with TRBD2 matching 10 bases. Germline V lookup: CDR1 GTSNPN, CDR2 SVGIG (reference sequence). The CDR3 runs 17 residues. V lost 2 bases to trimming and J lost 5 bases; unmatched junction nucleotides: 15. As DNA, the CDR3 is TGTGCCTGGAGTCATCTTGAGGGGGCTAGCGGGAGAAACGAGCAGTACTTC. The encoded protein is CAWSHLEGASGRNEQYF.